This T cell receptor (beta chain) originates from a study of T-cell memory formation after mild COVID-19. TCRdb called the 5' RACE reads again in MiXCR, with one record for every CDR3 protein. The sample has around 200,000 distinct CDR3 sequences; about a sixth are singletons. Germline assignment: CDR1 SGHTA and CDR2 FQGNSA. There are 13 residues in the CDR3. V lost 5 bases to trimming and J lost 8 bases, with 13 bases between them. Sequences were obtained from PBMCs or a T cell subset sorted from them (not recorded which). The clonotype originates from an adult woman who had mild COVID-19 (a few samples of this study predate the infection). Cell type and time point are not known. The chain is built from TRBV7-2 and TRBJ2-1; no reliable D call. DNA of the CDR3: TGTGCCAGCAGCCCTCGTAACCGGGATGAGCAGTTCTTC. Its translation: CASSPRNRDEQFF.